These 26 T cell receptor beta chains were all obtained from the same sample, sequenced in a study of shared clonotypes between healthy human individuals. The method was immunoSEQ multiplex PCR; TCRdb's version includes in-frame clones alone and lacks a portion of them. The profile shows about 490,000 clones, 70% to 80% of them singletons. The material sequenced was PBMCs. The receptors come from a woman between 40 and 50 years old in good health. Some clones in this sample may be carry-over from other donors' samples.

The chain links TRBV28 to TRBJ2-5; 9 bases are a match to TRBD1. J lost 5 bases, V lost 3 bases, and 4 bases had no gene match. The CDR3 covers 14 residues. Germline V gene data show CDR1 as MDHEN and CDR2 as SYDVKM. CDR3 amino acids: CASSFQTGGETQYF. CDR3 sequence (DNA): TGTGCCAGCAGTTTTCAGACAGGGGGGGAGACCCAGTACTTC.

The chain employs TRBV5-1 and TRBJ2-1; 12 bases line up with TRBD2. V gave up 3 bases and J gave up 4 bases; unmatched junction bases: 8. The CDR3 has 17 amino acids. Germline V CDR1 and CDR2: SGHRS, YFSETQ. Here the CDR3 reads CASSSGTSGLGYNEQFF. The CDR3 region has the DNA TGCGCCAGCAGCTCCGGGACTAGCGGGCTAGGGTACAATGAGCAGTTCTTC.

Comments on this clone: Given a much more abundant clone one base away, this may be a read error. The sample has other DNA sequences that encode this CDR3 too. CDR3 nucleotide sequence: TGTGCCAGCAGTTTATCGAGCCTGGCGGGAAGCACAGATACGCAGTATTTT. The encoded protein is CASSLSSLAGSTDTQYF. The chain links TRBV27 to TRBJ2-3, with TRBD2 as a possible D gene (6 bases). The CDR3 sequence is 17 residues long. The V and J ends lost 0 bases and 0 bases respectively, with 13 bases between them. Germline values: CDR1 MNHEY, CDR2 SMNVEV (reference sequence).

This clone was seen once. V is TRBV6-1 and J is TRBJ2-7; D tentatively reads TRBD1 or TRBD2 (7 bases each). Trimming stripped 1 base from V and 2 bases from J, with 12 bases between. The V gene's germline CDR1 is MNHNS and CDR2 SASEGT. This CDR3 spans 15 amino acids. The CDR3 spells CASSEGEGAAYEQYF. The CDR3 DNA is TGTGCCAGCAGTGAAGGGGAGGGGGCAGCCTACGAGCAGTACTTC.

V is TRBV28 and J is TRBJ2-7; 11 bases are a match to TRBD1. The CDR3 consists of 13 residues. V gave up 8 bases and J gave up 6 bases; unmatched junction bases: 6. Germline V gene lookup returns CDR1 MDHEN and CDR2 SYDVKM. This CDR3 reads CASRWTGGGEQYF. CDR3 nucleotide sequence: TGTGCCAGCCGTTGGACAGGGGGCGGCGAGCAGTACTTC.

In its sample, this clone was seen a few times. The V call is TRBV7-9, the J call TRBJ2-3, with D unresolved. The CDR3 is 16 amino acids. Germline V gene data show CDR1 as SEHNR and CDR2 as FQNEAQ (reference sequence). The V end was cut by 5 bases, the J end by 0 bases, with 15 bases between. Written as DNA, the CDR3 is TGTGCCAGCAGCCCAGAATCAGGCCAGAGCACAGATACGCAGTATTTT. Translating it yields CASSPESGQSTDTQYF.

The gene calls are TRBV9 and TRBJ1-5; unclear D gene. Germline V gives CDR1 SGDLS, CDR2 YYNGEE. V gave up 0 bases and J gave up 0 bases, with 7 bases separating them. The CDR3 has 15 residues. The CDR3 loop is CASSVGIFSNQPQHF. CDR3 in DNA: TGTGCCAGCAGCGTAGGCATATTTAGCAATCAGCCCCAGCATTTT.

This chain connects TRBV11-2 to TRBJ2-1; 8 bases align to TRBD2. The germline V gene encodes CDR1 SGHAT and CDR2 FQNNGV. V shed 3 bases, J shed 0 bases, and the junction held 13 bases outside the gene matches. The CDR3 extends over 19 amino acids. The CDR3 bases are TGTGCCAGCAGCTTGCGTCGGGAGGGCCGGGGAAGCTCCTACAATGAGCAGTTCTTC. This sequence encodes CASSLRREGRGSSYNEQFF.

This clone showed up just once. The chain couples TRBV2 to TRBJ2-1; 9 bases map to TRBD2. J was trimmed by 1 base and V by 4 bases; bases with no gene match: 2. CDR1 and CDR2 from the germline V gene are SNHLY and FYNNEI. The CDR3 covers 15 residues. The CDR3 reads CASSVLAGSYNEQFF. CDR3 DNA sequence: TGTGCCAGCAGTGTCCTAGCGGGGTCCTACAATGAGCAGTTCTTC.

The chain recombines TRBV29-1 with TRBJ2-7; D perhaps matches TRBD1 (6 bases). The CDR3 totals 13 residues. V was cut by 6 bases and J by 3 bases, with 15 bases left in between. Germline CDR1 is SQVTM and CDR2 is ANQGSEA. The CDR3: CSVFTGKGYEQYF. The CDR3 DNA follows: TGCAGCGTCTTCACAGGGAAGGGCTACGAGCAGTACTTC.

The J gene is TRBJ2-5, the V gene TRBV2; the D gene is possibly TRBD2 (6 bases). Germline lookup yields CDR1 SNHLY and CDR2 FYNNEI. The CDR3 sequence is 14 residues long. Trimming pared 5 bases from V and 4 bases from J, leaving 14 bases between. CDR3 amino acids: CASSRSGRSETQYF. The CDR3 nucleotides are TGTGCCAGCAGTCGATCAGGGAGGTCAGAGACCCAGTACTTC.

Note on this clone: A clone one base away is much larger, so this may be a read error. V is TRBV5-4 and J is TRBJ2-7; 7 positions match TRBD2. Germline V gene lookup returns CDR1 SGHNT and CDR2 YYREEE (reference sequence). The CDR3 contains 15 residues. The V gene end was trimmed by 3 bases and the J gene end by 2 bases; junction bases not matched to a gene: 8. This chain's CDR3 is CASSSPGLSPYEQYF. As DNA, the CDR3 is TGTGCCAGCAGCTCCCCGGGACTATCCCCCTACGAGCAGTACTTC. The variable domain in full, completed from reference TRBV5-4 and TRBJ2-7, reads ETGVTQSPTHLIKTRGQQVTLRCSSQSGHNTVSWYQQALGQGPQFIFQYYREEENGRGNFPPRFSGLQFPNYSSELNVNALELDDSALYLCASSSPGLSPYEQYFGPGTRLTVT.

This chain joins TRBV7-2 and TRBJ2-5; 14 bases match TRBD2. With V trimmed by 5 bases and J by 5 bases, 13 bases remained unmatched. The germline CDR1 and CDR2 sequences are SGHTA and FQGNSA. This CDR3 spans 18 amino acids. Written as DNA, the CDR3 is TGTGCCAGCAGCCCTACAGGACTAGCGGGAGGAGGTGGGGAGACCCAGTACTTC. Translating gives CASSPTGLAGGGGETQYF.

In its sample, this clone was seen once. The chain is built from TRBV5-6 and TRBJ1-5; no clear D gene. Deletions cut 0 bases from V and 5 bases from J, with 18 bases between. CDR1 and CDR2 from the germline V gene are SGHDT and YYEEEE. CDR3 length equals 17 residues. The CDR3 coding sequence is TGTGCCAGCAGCTTGGCGGCAGGCCGACGAGTTCATCAGCCCCAGCATTTT. The encoded protein is CASSLAAGRRVHQPQHF.

The rearrangement joins TRBV4-3 to TRBJ2-7; TRBD2 aligns across 8 bases. J gave up 2 bases and V 2 bases, and 5 bases lay outside the gene matches. Germline V gene sequence: CDR1 LGHNA, CDR2 YSLEER. The CDR3 has 15 residues. For the CDR3, the DNA is TGCGCCAGCAGCCAACAAGCGGGAGCTACCTACGAGCAGTACTTC. This sequence encodes CASSQQAGATYEQYF.

The gene calls are TRBV19 and TRBJ1-1; D might be TRBD1 (6 bases). V lost 3 bases and J 8 bases, leaving 13 bases between the germline ends. The CDR3 is 13 residues long. The V gene's germline CDR1 is LNHDA and CDR2 SQIVND (reference sequence). The CDR3 region is CASSMNRVSEAFF. The CDR3 DNA is TGTGCCAGTAGTATGAACAGGGTGTCAGAAGCTTTCTTT.

The chain employs TRBV19 and TRBJ2-5, with D perhaps assigned TRBD1 or TRBD2 (5 bases each). CDR1 and CDR2 from the germline V gene are LNHDA and SQIVND (reference sequence). This CDR3 spans 13 amino acids. V lost 4 bases and J lost 2, with 8 bases in between. CDR3 sequence: CASSKGRQETQYF. The DNA for the CDR3 is TGTGCCAGTAGTAAGGGACGGCAAGAGACCCAGTACTTC. Filled out from reference TRBV19 and TRBJ2-5, the complete variable domain reads DGGITQSPKYLFRKEGQNVTLSCEQNLNHDAMYWYRQDPGQGLRLIYYSQIVNDFQKGDIAEGYSVSREKKESFPLTVTSAQKNPTAFYLCASSKGRQETQYFGPGTRLLVL.

Regarding this clone: The sample has other DNA sequences that encode this CDR3 too. The V call is TRBV5-1, the J call TRBJ2-5, with 12 bases matching TRBD2. CDR1 is SGHRS and CDR2 is YFSETQ in the germline V gene. This CDR3 has 13 amino acids. Trimming cost V 4 bases and J 5 bases; bases outside gene matches: 0. CDR3 protein: CASSTSGRETQYF. The CDR3 nucleotides are TGCGCCAGCAGCACTAGCGGGAGGGAGACCCAGTACTTC.

V and J are TRBV19 and TRBJ1-2, with D possibly matching TRBD1 (6 bases). Per the germline V gene, CDR1 is LNHDA and CDR2 is SQIVND (reference sequence). V shed 5 bases and J shed 0 bases, with 7 bases lying between them. CDR3 length: 13 residues. The CDR3 nucleotides are TGTGCCAGTAGTTACAGGGCTAACTATGGCTACACCTTC. Translating gives CASSYRANYGYTF.

This clone appeared once. The chain uses TRBV9 and TRBJ2-5; D unclear. V lost 0 bases to trimming and J lost 3 bases, with 9 bases between them. CDR1 and CDR2 from the germline V gene are SGDLS and YYNGEE. This CDR3 comprises 14 residues. CDR3 DNA: TGTGCCAGCAGCGTAGGCGCAGTCGAAGAGACCCAGTACTTC. This sequence encodes CASSVGAVEETQYF.

The chain is built from TRBV7-9 and TRBJ2-2; D gene unclear. The CDR3 sequence is 13 residues long. Trimming cost V 4 bases and J 2 bases, with 5 bases left between them. Germline V gene sequence: CDR1 SEHNR, CDR2 FQNEAQ (reference sequence). CDR3 region: CASSSTNTGELFF. The CDR3 bases are TGTGCCAGCAGCTCGACAAACACCGGGGAGCTGTTTTTT. Looking up the rest from reference TRBV7-9 and TRBJ2-2 gives the full variable domain: DTGVSQNPRHKITKRGQNVTFRCDPISEHNRLYWYRQTLGQGPEFLTYFQNEAQLEKSRLLSDRFSAERPKGSFSTLEIQRTEQGDSAMYLCASSSTNTGELFFGEGSRLTVL.

The gene calls are TRBV28 and TRBJ1-2; TRBD1 matches at 9 bases. CDR3 length: 15 residues. Germline V CDR1 and CDR2: MDHEN, SYDVKM. Germline trimming cut 8 bases from V and 3 bases from J; bases unmatched to any gene: 10. DNA of the CDR3: TGTGCCAGCGGAGACACAGGGGGCGGTTACTATGGCTACACCTTC. Translated: CASGDTGGGYYGYTF.

The chain has TRBV5-4 and TRBJ1-3, with D perhaps given as TRBD1 or TRBD2 (6 bases each). The J call may be faulty, since TRBJ2-2 better matches the DNA end. This CDR3 has 15 amino acids. Germline CDR1 is SGHNT and CDR2 is YYREEE (reference sequence). The CDR3 spells CASSLQGRSTGELFF. DNA of the CDR3: TGTGCCAGCAGCTTGCAGGGGAGGAGCACCGGGGAGCTGTTTTTT.

The V call is TRBV19, the J call TRBJ2-3; D is uncertain. Trimming cost V 2 bases and J 2 bases, with 14 bases left between them. Per the germline V gene, CDR1 is LNHDA and CDR2 is SQIVND (reference sequence). The CDR3 totals 16 residues. The CDR3 loop is CASSIRYSSLTDTQYF. CDR3 bases: TGTGCCAGTAGTATACGATACAGTTCCCTCACAGATACGCAGTATTTT. Based on the CDR3 plus reference TRBV19 and TRBJ2-3, the full variable domain is DGGITQSPKYLFRKEGQNVTLSCEQNLNHDAMYWYRQDPGQGLRLIYYSQIVNDFQKGDIAEGYSVSREKKESFPLTVTSAQKNPTAFYLCASSIRYSSLTDTQYFGPGTRLTVL.

V usage is TRBV7-8 and J usage is TRBJ1-2; possible D gene TRBD1, 6 bases. CDR1 is SGHVS, CDR2 FQNEAQ, per germline. V lost 4 bases and J lost 7, with 13 bases in between. The CDR3 extends over 13 amino acids. This chain's CDR3 is CASSSLRGGGYTF. In DNA, the CDR3 is TGTGCCAGCAGCTCCCTCAGGGGTGGTGGCTACACCTTC.

The table lists this clone with a few counts. The chain combines TRBV7-2 with TRBJ2-1; D unclear. Trimming took 5 bases from V and 10 from J, leaving 15 bases between them. The length of the CDR3 is 13 residues. Germline CDR1 and CDR2: SGHTA and FQGNSA. CDR3 in DNA: TGTGCCAGCAGCCCGATCCAGCGTGGGGAGCAGTTCTTC. This gives the protein CASSPIQRGEQFF.